Listed below are T cell receptor beta chains from one sample, sequenced in a study of CD8 T cells in Susac syndrome. TCRdb analysed the immunoSEQ multiplex PCR reads with MiXCR anew, one entry per CDR3 protein. The sample yields some 260,000 distinct CDR3 sequences, 85% to 95% seen once. The sequenced sample was CD4+ T cells from PBMCs. Source of these receptors: a human donor with multiple sclerosis. CDR3s include the opening cysteine and the closing phenylalanine or tryptophan. D genes are given only for firm matches. Expanded clones get a size class; other rows say once, few or many, or leave the size out.

V gene,J gene,D gene,clone size,CDR3 protein,CDR3 DNA
TRBV29-1,TRBJ2-2,TRBD1,-,CSARNAGGRTGELFF,TGCAGCGCCAGGAACGCAGGGGGTCGCACCGGGGAGCTGTTTTTT
TRBV20-1,TRBJ2-3,-,-,CSATSRASVADTQYF,TGCAGTGCTACCAGCAGGGCTAGCGTTGCAGATACGCAGTATTTT
TRBV5-1,TRBJ2-5,-,-,CASSQEGNTRETQYF,TGCGCCAGCAGCCAGGAGGGTAACACAAGGGAGACCCAGTACTTC
TRBV7-8,TRBJ2-5,TRBD1,few,CASSSQGAETQYF,TGTGCCAGCAGCTCACAGGGGGCTGAGACCCAGTACTTC
TRBV12-3/TRBV12-4,TRBJ1-5,-,-,CASSKLLGGNQPQHF,TGTGCCAGCAGTAAACTCCTGGGCGGCAATCAGCCCCAGCATTTT
TRBV29-1,TRBJ2-1,TRBD1,-,CSVPGQGASEQFF,TGCAGCGTCCCGGGTCAGGGGGCCAGTGAGCAGTTCTTC
TRBV7-9,TRBJ1-5,TRBD1,-,CASSPGQGRGPQHF,TGTGCCAGCAGCCCCGGACAGGGGCGAGGGCCCCAGCATTTT
TRBV6-5,TRBJ1-2,TRBD1,-,CASSYSGRTGGGYTF,TGTGCCAGCAGTTACTCGGGTAGGACAGGTGGTGGCTACACCTTC
TRBV4-1,TRBJ2-1,-,-,CASSQFRRDPNREPRDNEQFF,TGCGCCAGCAGCCAATTCCGACGGGACCCGAATCGGGAGCCTCGGGACAATGAGCAGTTCTTC
TRBV5-4,TRBJ2-2,-,-,CASSLGAAASGELFF,TGTGCCAGCAGCTTGGGGGCCGCCGCCAGCGGGGAGCTGTTTTTT
TRBV20-1,TRBJ1-5,-,-,CSASAGSGQPQHF,TGCAGTGCTAGTGCAGGGTCGGGACAGCCCCAGCATTTT
TRBV6-5,TRBJ2-3,-,few,CASSRVSGTDTQYF,TGTGCCAGCAGTCGGGTTTCTGGCACAGATACGCAGTATTTT
TRBV7-2,TRBJ2-1,-,-,CASSLGLRGEQFF,TGTGCCAGCAGCTTAGGGTTAAGAGGTGAGCAGTTCTTC
TRBV30,TRBJ1-2,-,-,CAWRTDNYGYTF,TGTGCCTGGAGGACAGACAACTATGGCTACACCTTC
TRBV7-3,TRBJ2-1,TRBD2,once,CASSPPGLAFNEQFF,TGTGCCAGCAGTCCTCCGGGACTAGCGTTTAATGAGCAGTTCTTC
TRBV15,TRBJ2-2,-,-,CAAHRAGTGTGELFF,TGTGCCGCCCACCGGGCGGGGACCGGCACCGGGGAGCTGTTTTTT
TRBV6-1,TRBJ2-7,-,-,CASNTAGRGQAYEQYF,TGTGCCAGCAACACTGCGGGAAGGGGGCAAGCCTACGAGCAGTACTTC
TRBV3-1,TRBJ1-2,-,-,CASSQEPLGNYGYTF,TGTGCCAGCAGCCAAGAGCCCCTAGGCAACTATGGCTACACCTTC
TRBV18,TRBJ2-5,-,-,CASSGDGETQYF,TGTGCCAGCTCCGGGGACGGGGAGACCCAGTACTTC
TRBV18,TRBJ1-5,TRBD1,-,CASSPLGTGAGEGQPQHF,TGTGCCAGCTCACCTCTGGGGACAGGGGCTGGGGAAGGACAGCCCCAGCATTTT
TRBV12-3/TRBV12-4,TRBJ1-4,TRBD1,-,CASSRIKDRTLKGGNEKLFF,TGTGCCAGCAGTCGTATCAAGGACAGGACCCTGAAGGGGGGTAATGAAAAACTGTTTTTT
TRBV28,TRBJ2-5,-,-,CASSRWAAGFGETQYF,TGTGCCAGCAGCCGGTGGGCCGCAGGGTTCGGGGAGACCCAGTACTTC
TRBV12-3/TRBV12-4,TRBJ2-3,-,-,CASSLEEITDTQYF,TGTGCCAGCAGTTTAGAAGAAATCACAGATACGCAGTATTTT
TRBV7-2,TRBJ1-1,-,few,CASSLGQGTEAFF,TGTGCCAGCAGCTTAGGCCAGGGGACTGAAGCTTTCTTT
TRBV29-1,TRBJ2-3,-,-,CSVENTDTQYF,TGCAGCGTTGAGAACACAGATACGCAGTATTTT
TRBV5-1,TRBJ2-3,-,-,CASSLSGTGTDTQYF,TGCGCCAGCAGCTTGTCTGGGACTGGCACAGATACGCAGTATTTT
TRBV6-5,TRBJ1-1,TRBD1,-,CASSTGQALLALF,TGTGCCAGCAGCACTGGACAGGCCCTCCTCGCCCTGTTT
TRBV6-6,TRBJ2-3,-,-,CASSFRLNTDTQYF,TGTGCCAGCAGTTTCAGGTTGAACACAGATACGCAGTATTTT
TRBV30,TRBJ2-7,-,-,CAWSEQSYEQYF,TGTGCCTGGAGCGAACAGTCCTACGAGCAGTACTTC
TRBV9,TRBJ2-5,TRBD2,once,CASSPLGLAGMETQYF,TGTGCCAGCAGCCCTCTCGGACTAGCGGGTATGGAGACCCAGTACTTC
TRBV27,TRBJ2-6,-,few,CASRTSGANVLTF,TGTGCCAGCAGAACCTCTGGGGCCAACGTCCTGACTTTC